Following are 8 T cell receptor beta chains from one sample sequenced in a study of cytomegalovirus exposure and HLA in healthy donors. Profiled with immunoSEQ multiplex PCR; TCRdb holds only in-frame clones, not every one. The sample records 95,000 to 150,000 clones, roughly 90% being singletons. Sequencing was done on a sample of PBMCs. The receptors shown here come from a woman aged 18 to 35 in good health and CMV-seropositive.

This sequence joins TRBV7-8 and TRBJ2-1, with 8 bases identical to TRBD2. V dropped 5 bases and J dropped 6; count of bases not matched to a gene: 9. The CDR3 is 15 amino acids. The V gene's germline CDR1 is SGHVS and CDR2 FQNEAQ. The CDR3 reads CASSHSGASGNEQFF. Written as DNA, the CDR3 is TGTGCCAGCAGCCATAGCGGGGCCTCGGGCAATGAGCAGTTCTTC.

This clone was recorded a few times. The CDR3 nucleotides read TGTGCCAGCAGTCACCGGGACTTAGATCAGCCCCAGCATTTT. Translating it yields CASSHRDLDQPQHF. The V gene is TRBV6-6, the J gene TRBJ1-5; D may be TRBD1 (5 bases). Germline V CDR1 and CDR2: MNHNY, SVGAGI (reference sequence). V was clipped by 5 bases and J by 5 bases, with 13 bases between them. The CDR3 is made up of 14 amino acids.

The CDR3 sequence: CASSERGGRSSYEQYF. The CDR3 DNA reads as TGTGCCAGCAGTGAAAGGGGCGGGAGGAGCTCCTACGAGCAGTACTTC. The rearrangement joins TRBV6-1 to TRBJ2-7; 8 bases are shared with TRBD2. The germline V gene has CDR1 MNHNS and CDR2 SASEGT. Germline trimming cut 2 bases from V and 0 bases from J; bases unmatched to any gene: 6. The CDR3 is 16 residues long.

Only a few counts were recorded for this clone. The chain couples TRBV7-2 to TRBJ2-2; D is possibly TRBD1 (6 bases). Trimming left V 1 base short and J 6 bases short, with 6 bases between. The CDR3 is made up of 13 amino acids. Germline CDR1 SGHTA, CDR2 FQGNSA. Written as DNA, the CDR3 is TGTGCCAGCAGCTTAGACAGGGCCGGGGAGCTGTTTTTT. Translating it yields CASSLDRAGELFF.

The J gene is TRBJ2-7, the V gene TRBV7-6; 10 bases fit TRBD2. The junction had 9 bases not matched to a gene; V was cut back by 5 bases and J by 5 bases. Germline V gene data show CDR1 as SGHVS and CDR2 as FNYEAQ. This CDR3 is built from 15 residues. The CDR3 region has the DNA TGTGCCAGCAGCCGCCGGAGCGGGAGGGCCCACGAGCAGTACTTC. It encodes CASSRRSGRAHEQYF.

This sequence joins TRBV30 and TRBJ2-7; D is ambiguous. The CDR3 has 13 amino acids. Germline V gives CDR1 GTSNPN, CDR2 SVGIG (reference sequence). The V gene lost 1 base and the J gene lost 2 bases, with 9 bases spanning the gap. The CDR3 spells CAWSASNTYEQYF. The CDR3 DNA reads TGTGCCTGGAGTGCCAGTAACACCTACGAGCAGTACTTC. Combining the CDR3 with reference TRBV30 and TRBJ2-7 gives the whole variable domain SQTIHQWPATLVQPVGSPLSLECTVEGTSNPNLYWYRQAAGRGLQLLFYSVGIGQISSEVPQNLSASRPQDRQFILSSKKLLLSDSGFYLCAWSASNTYEQYFGPGTRLTVT.

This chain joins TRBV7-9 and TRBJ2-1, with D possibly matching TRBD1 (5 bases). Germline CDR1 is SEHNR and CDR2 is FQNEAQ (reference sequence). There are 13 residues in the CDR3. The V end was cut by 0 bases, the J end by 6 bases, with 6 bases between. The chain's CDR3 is CASSLAQGNEQFF. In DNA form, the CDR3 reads TGTGCCAGCAGCTTAGCGCAGGGCAATGAGCAGTTCTTC.

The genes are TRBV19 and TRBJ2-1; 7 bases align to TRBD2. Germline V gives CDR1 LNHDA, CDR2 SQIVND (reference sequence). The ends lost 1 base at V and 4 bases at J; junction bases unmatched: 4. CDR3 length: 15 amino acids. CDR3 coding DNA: TGTGCCAGTAGTATAGCGGGAGGTGTGTACAATGAGCAGTTCTTC. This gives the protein CASSIAGGVYNEQFF.